A single T cell receptor beta chain is shown here with its context. The antigen remains undetermined. The PCR had 60 Vbeta and 13 Jbeta primers. Clones were read by immunoSEQ multiplex PCR, and TCRdb kept only the in-frame ones, dropping some. The sample comprises 200,000 to 250,000 clones, approximately 90% of which are singletons, and 0.9% to 1.1% rests with the top ten. The data were taken from a study of cytomegalovirus exposure and HLA in healthy donors. General study results and limits: Accounts indicate the classifier identified cytomegalovirus status with strong specificity and sensitivity. Likely technical artifact: a cluster of highly shared sequence variants.

Trimming left V 6 bases short and J 0 bases short, with 15 bases between. CDR1 is SGHTA and CDR2 is FQGNSA in the germline V gene. This CDR3 contains 16 residues. The sequencing sample was made of PBMCs. This sequence joins TRBV7-2 and TRBJ1-3; possible D gene TRBD1, 6 bases. This sequence was found in a woman aged 18-35 years in good health and CMV-seronegative. The CDR3 loop reads CASSKTRDNSGNTIYF. CDR3 nucleotides: TGTGCCAGCAGTAAGACCCGGGACAACTCTGGAAACACCATATATTTT.